This entry lists 20 T cell receptor beta chains sequenced from one sample in a study of blood T cells in healthy people across ages. The authors ran a second PCR of about 6 to 11 cycles using a sample-barcoded 5' primer and a J-beta primer mix. TCRdb reprocessed the 5' RACE reads with MiXCR, giving one entry per CDR3 protein. Here the sample spans about 1.8 million distinct CDR3 sequences, around 48% being singletons. The sequenced sample was blood. The receptors come from a woman aged 40-49 years in good health.

This clonotype was observed a handful of times. V gene TRBV6-5 combines with J gene TRBJ2-7, with 10 bases that match TRBD2. J lost 2 bases, V lost 0 bases, and 4 bases had no gene match. This CDR3 is 16 amino acids long. Germline values: CDR1 MNHEY, CDR2 SVGAGI. In nucleotides, the CDR3 is TGTGCCAGCAGTTACTCTTTAGCGGGAGGCCCCTACGAGCAGTACTTC. This translates into CASSYSLAGGPYEQYF.

This clonotype occurred a few times. The V and J genes are TRBV6-5 and TRBJ1-2; D ambiguous. Germline V lookup: CDR1 MNHEY, CDR2 SVGAGI. The CDR3 totals 12 residues. The V end lost 6 bases, the J end lost 4 bases, and 9 bases lay between the germline ends. The CDR3 protein is CASRDGRYGYTF. The CDR3 nucleotides read TGTGCCAGCAGGGACGGTCGCTATGGCTACACCTTC.

The chain uses TRBV7-2 and TRBJ1-4; 7 nucleotides align to TRBD1. Trimming removed 5 bases from V and 8 bases from J; junction bases left unmatched: 11. The germline V gene encodes CDR1 SGHTA and CDR2 FQGNSA. This CDR3 is 15 amino acids long. For the CDR3, the DNA is TGTGCCAGCAGCCAGGGGCAGGGGGAGAGCGAAAAACTGTTTTTT. It translates to CASSQGQGESEKLFF.

The chain carries TRBV5-1 and TRBJ1-2; the D gene is possibly TRBD1 (5 bases). Looked up from germline, CDR1 is SGHRS and CDR2 is YFSETQ. The ends were cut back, 0 bases at V and 7 bases at J, with 16 bases in the middle. The CDR3 is made up of 15 amino acids. CDR3 sequence reads: CASSLVTGTGTGYTF. CDR3 nucleotides: TGCGCCAGCAGCTTGGTAACGGGGACCGGTACTGGCTACACCTTC. The full variable domain, rest sourced from reference TRBV5-1 and TRBJ1-2, is KAGVTQTPRYLIKTRGQQVTLSCSPISGHRSVSWYQQTPGQGLQFLFEYFSETQRNKGNFPGRFSGRQFSNSRSEMNVSTLELGDSALYLCASSLVTGTGTGYTFGSGTRLTVV.

This clonotype was seen only a few times. The chain carries TRBV4-2 and TRBJ2-3; 9 nucleotides align to TRBD2. Germline CDR1 is LGHNA and CDR2 is YNFKEQ. This CDR3 has 18 amino acids. J was trimmed by 0 bases and V by 0 bases; bases with no gene match: 7. CDR3: CASSQEKSGGTSTDTQYF. CDR3 DNA: TGTGCCAGCAGCCAAGAAAAGAGCGGGGGGACGAGCACAGATACGCAGTATTTT.

This chain's CDR3 is CASSMPLGGGVNIQYF. In nucleotides, the CDR3 is TGTGCCAGCAGTATGCCCCTCGGGGGCGGGGTAAACATTCAGTACTTC. The genes are TRBV27 and TRBJ2-4, with D perhaps matching TRBD1 or TRBD2 (6 bases each). The CDR3 is 16 amino acids. Trimming left V 5 bases short and J 6 bases short, with 20 bases between. Germline V gives CDR1 MNHEY, CDR2 SMNVEV (reference sequence).

This clonotype was seen a handful of times. CDR3 DNA sequence: TGCGCCAGCAGCCAAGAAACGGTCCCTAACTATGGCTACACCTTC. Encoded protein: CASSQETVPNYGYTF. V usage is TRBV4-1 and J usage is TRBJ1-2; D is ambiguous. Trimming took 0 bases from V and 0 from J, leaving 8 bases between them. CDR1 and CDR2 (germline): MGHRA, YSYEKL. This CDR3 spans 15 amino acids.

The chain combines TRBV6-5 with TRBJ2-7, with 10 bases lining up with TRBD1. Germline V gene data show CDR1 as MNHEY and CDR2 as SVGAGI. This CDR3 is 16 amino acids long. V shed 1 base, J shed 2 bases, and the junction held 5 bases outside the gene matches. This CDR3 is CASSYLTGTGAYEQYF. CDR3 nucleotide sequence: TGTGCCAGCAGTTACTTGACCGGGACAGGGGCCTACGAGCAGTACTTC.

The chain joins TRBV28 to TRBJ2-5; the match to TRBD2 covers 11 bases. The J call may be wrong; the DNA end is better matched by TRBJ2-7. CDR3 length: 16 residues. The germline CDR1 and CDR2 sequences are MDHEN and SYDVKM. The CDR3 protein is CASSPSLAGVTYEQYF. The CDR3 DNA reads TGTGCCAGCAGCCCCTCACTAGCGGGGGTTACCTACGAGCAGTACTTC.

V usage is TRBV9 and J usage is TRBJ1-6, with D possibly TRBD1 on 6 matching bases. The CDR3 sequence is 15 residues long. The V and J ends lost 7 bases and 7 bases respectively, with 18 bases between them. Per the germline V gene, CDR1 is SGDLS and CDR2 is YYNGEE. As DNA, the CDR3 is TGTGCCAGCGGGAGGGGGGGAACGGAAAATTCACCCCTCCACTTT. Encoded protein: CASGRGGTENSPLHF.

V gene TRBV15 combines with J gene TRBJ2-5; TRBD2 aligns across 8 bases. CDR1 and CDR2 (germline): LNHNV, YYDKDF (reference sequence). The CDR3 runs 14 residues. Trimming cost V 4 bases and J 7 bases; bases outside gene matches: 8. The CDR3 here is CATSTGLGAGTQYF. DNA for the CDR3: TGTGCCACCAGCACGGGACTAGGCGCTGGGACCCAGTACTTC. The full variable domain, its missing parts supplied by reference TRBV15 and TRBJ2-5, is DAMVIQNPRYQVTQFGKPVTLSCSQTLNHNVMYWYQQKSSQAPKLLFHYYDKDFNNEADTPDNFQSRRPNTSFCFLDIRSPGLGDTAMYLCATSTGLGAGTQYFGPGTRLLVL.

The J gene is TRBJ2-7, the V gene TRBV6-5, with 15 bases aligning to TRBD2. The junction had 10 bases not matched to a gene; V was cut back by 4 bases and J by 0 bases. The CDR3 length is 19 residues. Germline loops: CDR1 MNHEY, CDR2 SVGAGI. CDR3: CASSSTPGLAGGLSYEQYF. CDR3 bases: TGTGCCAGCAGTTCAACACCGGGACTAGCGGGGGGCCTCTCCTACGAGCAGTACTTC.

A remark on this clonotype: One end of the junction varies from germline; a read error may be responsible. V usage is TRBV5-1 and J usage is TRBJ1-2; maybe TRBD1 (6 bases). Germline CDR1 SGHRS, CDR2 YFSETQ. The CDR3 is made up of 16 amino acids. CDR3: CASSKTPQQGNYDYTF. The DNA of the CDR3 is TGCGCCAGCAGCAAGACCCCGCAACAGGGTAACTATGACTACACCTTC.

The genes are TRBV12-3 or TRBV12-4 and TRBJ2-5; D may be TRBD2 (6 bases). The V end lost 5 bases, the J end lost 3 bases, and 16 bases lay between the germline ends. The CDR3 consists of 15 residues. The CDR3 region is CASSLAHGGKETQYF. DNA of the CDR3: TGTGCCAGCAGTCTCGCGCACGGAGGGAAAGAGACCCAGTACTTC.

This clonotype was seen only a few times. The chain uses TRBV12-3 or TRBV12-4 and TRBJ1-2; D is uncertain. The CDR3 is 12 residues long. Trimming cost V 1 base and J 10 bases, with 10 bases left between them. For the CDR3, the DNA is TGTGCCAGCAGTTTAGAATGGCGGTACTACACCTTC. Its protein product is CASSLEWRYYTF.

This clonotype was observed a few times. The chain employs TRBV12-3 or TRBV12-4 and TRBJ2-7, with D perhaps matching TRBD1 (6 bases). The CDR3 is 13 residues long. Trimming pared 8 bases from V and 3 bases from J, leaving 14 bases between. The CDR3 DNA reads as TGTGCCAGCGGGTTACAGGGCAACTACGAGCAGTACTTC. Encoded protein: CASGLQGNYEQYF.

This clonotype was observed a few times. The gene calls are TRBV6-5 and TRBJ2-6; D gene ambiguous. The germline CDR1 and CDR2 sequences are MNHEY and SVGAGI. Trimming left V 0 bases short and J 3 bases short, with 9 bases between. This CDR3 region has 16 residues. The CDR3 reads CASSYSPGGGANVLTF. For the CDR3, the DNA is TGTGCCAGCAGTTACTCTCCGGGCGGTGGGGCCAACGTCCTGACTTTC.

This clonotype was counted a few times. The rearrangement joins TRBV6-1 to TRBJ2-5, with D unclear. There are 13 residues in the CDR3. Germline lookup yields CDR1 MNHNS and CDR2 SASEGT. The V end was cut by 1 base, the J end by 6 bases, with 9 bases between. The CDR3: CASSEGRKKTQYF. The CDR3 bases are TGTGCCAGCAGTGAAGGAAGAAAGAAGACCCAGTACTTC.

The V and J genes are TRBV20-1 and TRBJ2-3; D uncertain. The CDR3 has 13 amino acids. Germline CDR1 DFQATT, CDR2 SNEGSKA (reference sequence). V lost 0 bases, J lost 1 base, and 5 bases lay in between. The CDR3 here is CSARDLGTDTQYF. In DNA form, the CDR3 reads TGCAGTGCTAGAGATCTCGGCACAGATACGCAGTATTTT.

The chain has TRBV7-2 and TRBJ2-2; D is uncertain. Germline V gives CDR1 SGHTA, CDR2 FQGNSA. The CDR3 has 15 amino acids. The V end was cut by 2 bases, the J end by 3 bases, with 10 bases between. CDR3 sequence: CASSLIFWDTGELFF. The CDR3 coding sequence is TGTGCCAGCAGCTTAATATTTTGGGACACCGGGGAGCTGTTTTTT.